This TCR beta chain was recovered during a study of cytomegalovirus exposure and HLA in healthy donors. Findings of the study overall: Information on immune exposure was restricted to one variable (CMV serostatus). Later on, an analysis showed TCR association rates differing by HLA locus, with DRB1 the most and HLA-C the fewest. For most TCR beta V segments, an earlier analysis put the productive rate at about 87% or about 30% of the time. High sensitivity and specificity were reportedly achieved when the classifier diagnosed cytomegalovirus status.

Germline V gives CDR1 SEHNR, CDR2 FQNEAQ (reference sequence). The junction had 18 bases not matched to a gene; V was cut back by 5 bases and J by 6 bases. The CDR3 sequence is 17 residues long. This clone is a singleton in its sample. Its specificity is unknown. Researchers ran the PCR with 60 Vbeta and 13 Jbeta primers. Data came from immunoSEQ multiplex PCR; TCRdb stores just in-frame clones and leaves some out. Of around 200,000 clones in the sample, about 80% were seen once. Sequences were obtained from PBMCs. This clonotype was obtained from a boy aged 10-17 years in good health and CMV-seronegative. V is TRBV7-9 and J is TRBJ1-2, with 7 bases lining up with TRBD1. This CDR3 is CASSLQGQTRSYDGYTF. CDR3 sequence (DNA): TGTGCCAGCAGCCTACAGGGACAGACACGTAGCTACGATGGCTACACCTTC.